This T cell receptor beta chain was recovered during a study of T cells in Graves' hyperthyroidism and ophthalmopathy. Study-wide findings and caveats: Progression to ophthalmopathy was predicted a median of approximately seven months early.

Amplified TCR beta CDR3 regions derived from RNA transcripts. RT-PCR in the first round (using the HTBI primer set) targeted the TCR CDR3. MiXCR was run by TCRdb on the multiplex PCR reads, yielding one entry per CDR3 protein. This table holds 280,000 or so distinct CDR3 sequences, less than 30% found once. This clonotype was observed at least ten times. The target antigen is unknown. Trimming shortened V by 7 bases and J by 2 bases, and 17 bases separated the two germline ends. The CDR3 is 15 amino acids. Per the germline V gene, CDR1 is LNHDA and CDR2 is SQIVND (reference sequence). V and J are TRBV19 and TRBJ1-1; D is unresolved. This TCR was sampled from a man aged 35-49 years with Graves' hyperthyroidism that later progressed to Graves' ophthalmopathy. Material for sequencing was blood. This chain's CDR3 is CASTPPRGTNTEAFF. The CDR3 DNA follows: TGTGCCAGTACCCCCCCCAGAGGCACTAACACTGAAGCTTTCTTT.